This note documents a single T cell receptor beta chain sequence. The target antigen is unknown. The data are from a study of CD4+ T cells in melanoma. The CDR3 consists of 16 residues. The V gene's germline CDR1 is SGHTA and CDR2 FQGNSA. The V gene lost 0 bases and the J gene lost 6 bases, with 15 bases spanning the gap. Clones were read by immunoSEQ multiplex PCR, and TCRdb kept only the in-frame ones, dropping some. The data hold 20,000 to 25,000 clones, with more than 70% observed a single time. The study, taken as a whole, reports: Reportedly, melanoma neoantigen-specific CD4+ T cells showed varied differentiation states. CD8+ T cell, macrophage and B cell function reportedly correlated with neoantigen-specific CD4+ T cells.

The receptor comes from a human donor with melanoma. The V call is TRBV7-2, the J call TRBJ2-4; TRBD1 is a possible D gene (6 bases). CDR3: CASSLAGASPRNIQYF. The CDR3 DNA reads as TGTGCCAGCAGCTTAGCGGGGGCTAGCCCCAGAAACATTCAGTACTTC.